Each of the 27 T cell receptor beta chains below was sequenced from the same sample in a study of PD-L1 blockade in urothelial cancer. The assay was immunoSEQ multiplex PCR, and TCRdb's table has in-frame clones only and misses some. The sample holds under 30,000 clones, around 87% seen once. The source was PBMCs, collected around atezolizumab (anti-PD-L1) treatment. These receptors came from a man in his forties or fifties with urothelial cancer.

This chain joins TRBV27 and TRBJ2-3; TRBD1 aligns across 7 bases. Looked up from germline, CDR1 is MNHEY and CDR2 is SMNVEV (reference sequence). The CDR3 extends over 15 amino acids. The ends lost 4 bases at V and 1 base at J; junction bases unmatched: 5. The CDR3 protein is CASSSTGRGTDTQYF. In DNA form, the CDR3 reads TGTGCCAGCAGTTCGACAGGGCGTGGCACAGATACGCAGTATTTT.

CDR3 DNA sequence: TGTGCCAGTACCGAGGGGGGGGCGGCCAAAAACATTCAGTACTTC. Protein: CASTEGGAAKNIQYF. The rearrangement links TRBV19 to TRBJ2-4; the D gene is possibly TRBD2 (7 bases). Trimming pared 7 bases from V and 1 base from J, leaving 14 bases between. The CDR3 length is 15 residues. Germline V gene data show CDR1 as LNHDA and CDR2 as SQIVND (reference sequence).

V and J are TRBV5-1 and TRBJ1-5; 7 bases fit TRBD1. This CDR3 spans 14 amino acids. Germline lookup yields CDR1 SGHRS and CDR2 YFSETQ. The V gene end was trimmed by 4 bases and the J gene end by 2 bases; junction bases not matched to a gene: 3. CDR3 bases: TGCGCCAGCAGCCCCGACAGGGGCAATCAGCCCCAGCATTTT. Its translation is CASSPDRGNQPQHF.

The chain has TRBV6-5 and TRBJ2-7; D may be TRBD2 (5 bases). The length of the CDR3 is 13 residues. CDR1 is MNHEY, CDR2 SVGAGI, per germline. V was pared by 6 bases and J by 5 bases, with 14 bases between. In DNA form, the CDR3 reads TGTGCCAGCAGCCACTCTAGCCCCAACGAGCAGTACTTC. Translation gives CASSHSSPNEQYF.

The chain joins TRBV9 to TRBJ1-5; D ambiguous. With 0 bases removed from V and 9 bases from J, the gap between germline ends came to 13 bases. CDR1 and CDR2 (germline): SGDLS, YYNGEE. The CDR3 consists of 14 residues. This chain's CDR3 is CASSVAPTEMPQHF. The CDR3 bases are TGTGCCAGCAGCGTAGCTCCTACAGAGATGCCCCAGCATTTT.

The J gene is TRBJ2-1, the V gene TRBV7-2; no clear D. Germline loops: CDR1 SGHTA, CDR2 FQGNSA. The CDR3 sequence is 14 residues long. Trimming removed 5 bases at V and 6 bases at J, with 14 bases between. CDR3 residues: CASSQALGPNEQFF. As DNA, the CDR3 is TGTGCCAGCAGCCAGGCACTGGGCCCCAATGAGCAGTTCTTC.

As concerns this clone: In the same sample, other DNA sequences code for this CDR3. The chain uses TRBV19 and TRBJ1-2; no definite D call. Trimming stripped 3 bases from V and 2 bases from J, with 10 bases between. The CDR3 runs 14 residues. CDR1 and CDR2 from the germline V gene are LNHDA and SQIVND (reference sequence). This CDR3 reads CASSIPGLNYGYTF. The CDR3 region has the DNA TGTGCCAGTAGTATCCCGGGGTTAAACTATGGCTACACCTTC.

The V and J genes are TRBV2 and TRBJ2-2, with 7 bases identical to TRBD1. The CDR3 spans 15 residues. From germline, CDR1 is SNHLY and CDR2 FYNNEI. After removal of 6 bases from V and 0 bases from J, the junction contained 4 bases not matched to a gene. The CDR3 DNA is TGTGCCAGCAGGGGACAGAGCTCGAACACCGGGGAGCTGTTTTTT. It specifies CASRGQSSNTGELFF.

CDR3 sequence reads: CASSGVAGGGTGELFF. CDR3 DNA sequence: TGTGCCAGCAGTGGGGTGGCGGGAGGAGGGACCGGGGAGCTGTTTTTT. The chain uses TRBV6-1 and TRBJ2-2; TRBD2 matches 8 bases. The V gene end was trimmed by 4 bases and the J gene end by 5 bases; junction bases not matched to a gene: 9. CDR3 length: 16 residues. Germline V lookup: CDR1 MNHNS, CDR2 SASEGT.

CDR3 sequence: CASRQTDTQYF. The CDR3 region has the DNA TGTGCCAGTCGACAGACAGATACGCAGTATTTT. The chain couples TRBV19 to TRBJ2-3; D possibly corresponds to TRBD1 (5 bases). The germline gives CDR1 LNHDA, CDR2 SQIVND (reference sequence). The CDR3 is 11 residues long. Trimming pared 8 bases from V and 3 bases from J, leaving 6 bases between.

The DNA of the CDR3 is TGCGCCAGCAGCGAGGGAGGGATCAGGCTGAACACTGAAGCTTTCTTT. Translating gives CASSEGGIRLNTEAFF. The genes are TRBV5-1 and TRBJ1-1; D is unclear. The CDR3 length is 16 residues. The germline gives CDR1 SGHRS, CDR2 YFSETQ. Trimming took 4 bases from V and 0 from J, leaving 16 bases between them.

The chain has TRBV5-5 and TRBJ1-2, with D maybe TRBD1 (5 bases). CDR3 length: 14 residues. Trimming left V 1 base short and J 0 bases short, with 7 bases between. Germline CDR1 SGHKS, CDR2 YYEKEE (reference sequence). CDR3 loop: CASSLNRPNYGYTF. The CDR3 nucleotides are TGTGCCAGCAGCTTGAACAGGCCTAACTATGGCTACACCTTC. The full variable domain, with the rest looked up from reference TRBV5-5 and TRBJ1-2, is DAGVTQSPTHLIKTRGQQVTLRCSPISGHKSVSWYQQVLGQGPQFIFQYYEKEERGRGNFPDRFSARQFPNYSSELNVNALLLGDSALYLCASSLNRPNYGYTFGSGTRLTVV.

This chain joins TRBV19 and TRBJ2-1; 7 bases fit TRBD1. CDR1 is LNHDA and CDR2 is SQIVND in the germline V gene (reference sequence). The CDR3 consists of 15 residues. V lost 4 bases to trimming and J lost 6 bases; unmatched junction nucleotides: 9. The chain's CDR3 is CASSRGQTLSNEQFF. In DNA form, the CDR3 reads TGTGCCAGTAGTAGGGGACAGACCTTGAGCAATGAGCAGTTCTTC.

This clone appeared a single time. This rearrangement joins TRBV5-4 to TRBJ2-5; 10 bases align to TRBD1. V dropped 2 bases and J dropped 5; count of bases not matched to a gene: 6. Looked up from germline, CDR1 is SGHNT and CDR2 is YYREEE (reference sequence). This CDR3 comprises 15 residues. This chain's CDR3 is CASSFPGQGSETQYF. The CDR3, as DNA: TGTGCCAGCAGCTTCCCGGGACAGGGGTCGGAGACCCAGTACTTC. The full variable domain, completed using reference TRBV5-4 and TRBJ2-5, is ETGVTQSPTHLIKTRGQQVTLRCSSQSGHNTVSWYQQALGQGPQFIFQYYREEENGRGNFPPRFSGLQFPNYSSELNVNALELDDSALYLCASSFPGQGSETQYFGPGTRLLVL.

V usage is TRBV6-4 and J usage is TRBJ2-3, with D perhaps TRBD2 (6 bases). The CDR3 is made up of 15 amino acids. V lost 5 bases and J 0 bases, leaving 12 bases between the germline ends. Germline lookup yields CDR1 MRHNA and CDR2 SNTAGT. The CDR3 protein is CASSSSGTSTDTQYF. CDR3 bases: TGTGCCAGCAGTAGTAGCGGTACTAGCACAGATACGCAGTATTTT.

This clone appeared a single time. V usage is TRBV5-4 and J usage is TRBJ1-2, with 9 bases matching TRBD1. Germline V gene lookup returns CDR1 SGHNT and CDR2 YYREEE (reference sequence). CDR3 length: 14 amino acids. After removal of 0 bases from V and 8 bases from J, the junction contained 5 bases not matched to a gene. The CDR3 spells CASSLGDREDGYTF. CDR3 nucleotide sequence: TGTGCCAGCAGCTTGGGGGACAGGGAGGACGGCTACACCTTC. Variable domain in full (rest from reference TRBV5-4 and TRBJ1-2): ETGVTQSPTHLIKTRGQQVTLRCSSQSGHNTVSWYQQALGQGPQFIFQYYREEENGRGNFPPRFSGLQFPNYSSELNVNALELDDSALYLCASSLGDREDGYTFGSGTRLTVV.

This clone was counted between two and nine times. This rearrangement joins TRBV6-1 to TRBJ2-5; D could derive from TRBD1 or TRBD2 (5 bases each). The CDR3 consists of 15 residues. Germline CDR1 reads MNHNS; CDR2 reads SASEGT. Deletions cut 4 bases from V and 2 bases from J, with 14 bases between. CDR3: CASSVATVSQETQYF. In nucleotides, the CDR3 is TGTGCCAGCAGTGTAGCGACAGTTTCTCAAGAGACCCAGTACTTC.

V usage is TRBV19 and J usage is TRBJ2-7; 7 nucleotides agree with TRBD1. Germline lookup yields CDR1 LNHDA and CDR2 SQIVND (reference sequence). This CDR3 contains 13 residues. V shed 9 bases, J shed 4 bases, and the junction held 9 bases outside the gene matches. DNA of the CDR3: TGTGCCAGCCACGGGACAGATAGATACGAGCAGTACTTC. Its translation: CASHGTDRYEQYF.

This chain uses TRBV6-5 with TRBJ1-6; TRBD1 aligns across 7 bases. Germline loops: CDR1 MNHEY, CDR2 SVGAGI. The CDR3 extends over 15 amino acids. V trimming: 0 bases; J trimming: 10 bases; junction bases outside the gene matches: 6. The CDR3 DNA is TGTGCCAGCAGTTACTCAGGGGGCAGAGAATCACCCCTCCACTTT. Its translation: CASSYSGGRESPLHF.

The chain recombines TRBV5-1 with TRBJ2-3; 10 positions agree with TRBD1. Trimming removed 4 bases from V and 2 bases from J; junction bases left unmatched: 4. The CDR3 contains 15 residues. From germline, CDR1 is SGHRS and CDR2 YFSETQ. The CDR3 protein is CASSGGTGVTDTQYF. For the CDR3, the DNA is TGCGCCAGCAGCGGCGGGACAGGGGTCACAGATACGCAGTATTTT.

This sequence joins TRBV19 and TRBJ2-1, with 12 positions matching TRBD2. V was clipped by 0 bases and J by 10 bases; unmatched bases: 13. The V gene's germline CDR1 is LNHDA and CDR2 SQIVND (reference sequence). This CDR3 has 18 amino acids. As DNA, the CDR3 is TGTGCCAGTAGTATAGATTTGTTGGCTAGCGGGAGGGCCGGGGAGCAGTTCTTC. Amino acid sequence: CASSIDLLASGRAGEQFF. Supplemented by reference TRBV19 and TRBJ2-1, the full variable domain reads DGGITQSPKYLFRKEGQNVTLSCEQNLNHDAMYWYRQDPGQGLRLIYYSQIVNDFQKGDIAEGYSVSREKKESFPLTVTSAQKNPTAFYLCASSIDLLASGRAGEQFFGPGTRLTVL.

The DNA of the CDR3 is TGTGCCAGCAGTTCCCTGACAGGGCAGGGACGGGATGAGCAGTTCTTC. This codes for CASSSLTGQGRDEQFF. The V call is TRBV28, the J call TRBJ2-1, with TRBD1 matching 7 bases. Germline V lookup: CDR1 MDHEN, CDR2 SYDVKM. CDR3 length: 16 amino acids. The trim removed 4 bases at V and 8 bases at J, leaving 14 bases unmatched.

CDR3 bases: TGTGCCAGCAGCTCTGCAGGGACACACACAGATACGCAGTATTTT. It codes for CASSSAGTHTDTQYF. J is TRBJ2-3 and V is TRBV9, with D perhaps matching TRBD1 (6 bases). Looked up from germline, CDR1 is SGDLS and CDR2 is YYNGEE. The V end lost 4 bases, the J end lost 2 bases, and 14 bases lay between the germline ends. The CDR3 spans 15 residues.

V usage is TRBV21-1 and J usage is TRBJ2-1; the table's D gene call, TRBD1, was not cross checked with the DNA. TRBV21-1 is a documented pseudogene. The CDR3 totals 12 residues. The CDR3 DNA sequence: TGTGCCAGCAGCTTGGGGACAGGGGGGCAGTTCTTC. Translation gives CASSLGTGGQFF.

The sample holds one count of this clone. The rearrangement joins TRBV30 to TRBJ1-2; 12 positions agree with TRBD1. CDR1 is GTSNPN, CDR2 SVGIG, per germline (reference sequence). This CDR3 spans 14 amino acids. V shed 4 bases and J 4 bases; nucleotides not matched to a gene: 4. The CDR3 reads CAWKGTGGRYGYTF. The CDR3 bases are TGTGCCTGGAAGGGGACAGGGGGCCGCTATGGCTACACCTTC.

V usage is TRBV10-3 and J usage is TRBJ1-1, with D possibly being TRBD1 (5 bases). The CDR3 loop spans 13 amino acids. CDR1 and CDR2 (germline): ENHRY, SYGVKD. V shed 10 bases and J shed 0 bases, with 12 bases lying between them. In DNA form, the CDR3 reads TGTGCCAGCGCCAGGGAATTGAACACTGAAGCTTTCTTT. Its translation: CASARELNTEAFF.

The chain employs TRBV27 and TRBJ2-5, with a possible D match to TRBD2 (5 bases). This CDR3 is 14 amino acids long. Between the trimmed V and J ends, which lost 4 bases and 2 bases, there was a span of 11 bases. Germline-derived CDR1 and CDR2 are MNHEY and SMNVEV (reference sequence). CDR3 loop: CASSSLVGQETQYF. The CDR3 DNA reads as TGTGCCAGCAGTTCACTAGTGGGTCAAGAGACCCAGTACTTC.